This TCR beta chain derives from a study of brain T cells in children with intractable seizures. The CDR3 contains 13 residues. The V end lost 5 bases, the J end lost 7 bases, and 15 bases lay between the germline ends. The germline V gene has CDR1 SGHRS and CDR2 YFSETQ. This sample's time point: blood from clinic visit 5 months post-surgery; TSC patient then seizure free. Some clones are missing from TCRdb's copy, which holds only in-frame ones; the method was immunoSEQ multiplex PCR. There are about 350,000 clones in the sample; 93% occur only once, and approximately 5% lies in the top ten. J is TRBJ1-1 and V is TRBV5-1, with D unclear. This TCR came from a boy under two years old with tuberous sclerosis and intractable seizures. This sample comprised peripheral blood, obtained 5 to 6 months after surgery. CDR3 in amino acids: CASRTGVDNEAFF. CDR3 in DNA: TGCGCCAGCAGAACTGGGGTTGACAATGAAGCTTTCTTT. Full variable domain (remainder filled in from reference TRBV5-1 and TRBJ1-1): KAGVTQTPRYLIKTRGQQVTLSCSPISGHRSVSWYQQTPGQGLQFLFEYFSETQRNKGNFPGRFSGRQFSNSRSEMNVSTLELGDSALYLCASRTGVDNEAFFGQGTRLTVV.